The 22 T cell receptor beta chains reported below all come from one sample, sequenced in a study of T cell responses to AZD1222 COVID-19 vaccine. Sequencing used immunoSEQ multiplex PCR; TCRdb keeps in-frame clones, though not all of them. The sample lists approximately 120,000 clones, 90% occurring once. The specimen comprised peripheral blood, sampled on day 0 of MenACWY control vaccination. The receptor set was obtained from an adult in good health.

CDR3 protein: CASSQPTAMSSYNEQFF. In DNA, the CDR3 is TGTGCCAGCAGCCAACCGACAGCGATGAGCTCCTACAATGAGCAGTTCTTC. This chain uses TRBV14 with TRBJ2-1, with D possibly being TRBD1 (5 bases). V was pared by 2 bases and J by 0 bases, with 14 bases between. Germline V gives CDR1 SGHDN, CDR2 FVKESK. The CDR3 covers 17 residues.

This clone was recorded a few times. The chain recombines TRBV28 with TRBJ1-1, with D perhaps matching TRBD1 (6 bases). V gave up 8 bases and J gave up 3 bases, with 22 bases separating them. Germline V gives CDR1 MDHEN, CDR2 SYDVKM. This CDR3 comprises 16 residues. This CDR3 reads CASVPQLQGWDTEAFF. CDR3 coding DNA: TGTGCCAGCGTACCTCAACTACAGGGCTGGGACACTGAAGCTTTCTTT.

V is TRBV19 and J is TRBJ2-3, with TRBD1 matching over 7 bases. Germline lookup yields CDR1 LNHDA and CDR2 SQIVND (reference sequence). The CDR3 extends over 15 amino acids. The V segment lost 4 bases and the J segment 0 bases; nucleotides outside the gene matches: 4. The CDR3: CASSTGTASTDTQYF. The CDR3 coding sequence is TGTGCCAGTAGTACAGGGACAGCTAGCACAGATACGCAGTATTTT.

The chain recombines TRBV7-9 with TRBJ2-1; TRBD1 agrees at 10 bases. The CDR3 is made up of 16 amino acids. V lost 4 bases, J lost 6 bases, and 9 bases stayed unmatched. Looked up from germline, CDR1 is SEHNR and CDR2 is FQNEAQ (reference sequence). The CDR3 coding sequence is TGTGCCAGCAGCTCAATTTCCGGGACAGGGGTCAATGAGCAGTTCTTC. Translating it yields CASSSISGTGVNEQFF.

The chain carries TRBV2 and TRBJ2-5; 7 bases line up with TRBD2. The junction had 7 bases not matched to a gene; V was cut back by 4 bases and J by 5 bases. This CDR3 contains 14 residues. The germline CDR1 and CDR2 sequences are SNHLY and FYNNEI. In DNA form, the CDR3 reads TGTGCCAGCAGTGGCCCCCGGGGAGGGGAGACCCAGTACTTC. Translating gives CASSGPRGGETQYF.

V is TRBV5-4 and J is TRBJ1-2, with TRBD1 matching over 7 bases. Unmatched junction bases numbered 12, after V lost 5 bases and J lost 2 bases. This CDR3 has 16 residues. Germline V lookup: CDR1 SGHNT, CDR2 YYREEE (reference sequence). CDR3 sequence: CASRKNRTGLNYGYTF. CDR3 nucleotide sequence: TGTGCCAGCAGAAAGAATCGGACAGGACTGAACTATGGCTACACCTTC.

The chain combines TRBV9 with TRBJ2-3, with 8 positions matching TRBD2. V was pared by 6 bases and J by 4 bases, with 10 bases of the junction left unmatched. Germline V CDR1 and CDR2: SGDLS, YYNGEE. The CDR3 runs 15 residues. This chain's CDR3 is CASKTGGLEADTQYF. In DNA, the CDR3 is TGTGCCAGCAAGACGGGGGGGCTAGAAGCAGATACGCAGTATTTT.

V gene TRBV7-3 combines with J gene TRBJ2-3; D not resolved. Germline V lookup: CDR1 SGHTA, CDR2 FQGTGA. Trimming took off 1 base at V and 6 bases at J, with 5 bases between the two ends. The CDR3 is 12 amino acids. CDR3 DNA sequence: TGTGCCAGCAGCTTAATTCCGGATACGCAGTATTTT. This translates into CASSLIPDTQYF.

This rearrangement joins TRBV2 to TRBJ1-6; D not certain. Germline V lookup: CDR1 SNHLY, CDR2 FYNNEI. V was cut by 9 bases and J by 3 bases, with 18 bases left in between. This CDR3 spans 16 amino acids. The CDR3 protein is CASQNPGGSYNSPLHF. The CDR3 nucleotides are TGTGCCAGTCAGAACCCGGGTGGGAGCTATAATTCACCCCTCCACTTT.

The chain links TRBV15 to TRBJ2-2; D gene unclear. The V gene lost 1 base and the J gene lost 4 bases, with 7 bases spanning the gap. The CDR3 contains 14 residues. Germline CDR1 and CDR2: LNHNV and YYDKDF (reference sequence). The DNA for the CDR3 is TGTGCCACCAGCAGAGGTTCACCCACCGGGGAGCTGTTTTTT. It specifies CATSRGSPTGELFF.

CDR3 nucleotide sequence: TGTGCCTGGACAGGAGTCAGGACTAATGAAAAACTGTTTTTT. Amino acid sequence: CAWTGVRTNEKLFF. This rearrangement joins TRBV30 to TRBJ1-4; no clear D gene. Trimming stripped 4 bases from V and 2 bases from J, with 11 bases between. There are 14 residues in the CDR3. The germline V gene has CDR1 GTSNPN and CDR2 SVGIG (reference sequence). Complete variable domain (other parts from reference TRBV30 and TRBJ1-4): SQTIHQWPATLVQPVGSPLSLECTVEGTSNPNLYWYRQAAGRGLQLLFYSVGIGQISSEVPQNLSASRPQDRQFILSSKKLLLSDSGFYLCAWTGVRTNEKLFFGSGTQLSVL.

The V gene is TRBV6-2 or TRBV6-3, the J gene TRBJ2-1; the match to TRBD1 covers 7 bases. V was pared by 4 bases and J by 15 bases, with 12 bases of the junction left unmatched. CDR3 size: 13 residues. Looked up from germline, CDR1 is MNHEY and CDR2 is SVGEGT. CDR3 bases: TGTGCCAGCAGTTGGGGACAGTTCGATCGACGGTTCTTC. Amino acids: CASSWGQFDRRFF.

This clone has a single count. This sequence joins TRBV5-1 and TRBJ1-5, with 8 bases identical to TRBD1. CDR1 and CDR2 from the germline V gene are SGHRS and YFSETQ. CDR3 length: 16 amino acids. The J segment lost 7 bases and the V segment lost 4 bases, leaving 13 bases of the junction unmatched. CDR3 sequence: CASSDGAGGASQPQHF. For the CDR3, the DNA is TGCGCCAGCAGCGACGGGGCAGGGGGCGCGAGCCAGCCCCAGCATTTT.

The rearrangement uses TRBV24-1 and TRBJ2-2; TRBD1 is a possible D gene (5 bases). Germline lookup yields CDR1 KGHDR and CDR2 SFDVKD. V dropped 0 bases and J dropped 5 bases, with 12 bases sitting between them. The length of the CDR3 is 16 residues. Here the CDR3 reads CATSDLHPQGTGELFF. As DNA, the CDR3 is TGTGCCACCAGTGATTTGCATCCTCAGGGAACCGGGGAGCTGTTTTTT.

This clone was picked up one time. The chain has TRBV21-1 and TRBJ1-5. TRBV21-1 is classified as a pseudogene. The CDR3 is 16 residues long. This chain's CDR3 is CASRQFPLYSNQPQHF. The CDR3 bases are TGTGCCAGCAGACAATTCCCTCTCTATAGCAATCAGCCCCAGCATTTT.

V gene TRBV5-1 combines with J gene TRBJ2-5; 7 bases are shared with TRBD1. After removal of 2 bases from V and 5 bases from J, the junction contained 3 bases not matched to a gene. The CDR3 totals 13 residues. Germline V gene sequence: CDR1 SGHRS, CDR2 YFSETQ. DNA for the CDR3: TGCGCCAGCAGCTTAACAGGGGTGGAGACCCAGTACTTC. Amino acid sequence: CASSLTGVETQYF. The complete variable domain, with remaining parts taken from reference TRBV5-1 and TRBJ2-5, reads KAGVTQTPRYLIKTRGQQVTLSCSPISGHRSVSWYQQTPGQGLQFLFEYFSETQRNKGNFPGRFSGRQFSNSRSEMNVSTLELGDSALYLCASSLTGVETQYFGPGTRLLVL.

V and J are TRBV29-1 and TRBJ1-1; TRBD1 aligns across 12 bases. With V trimmed by 0 bases and J by 8 bases, 7 bases remained unmatched. The V gene's germline CDR1 is SQVTM and CDR2 ANQGSEA. CDR3 length equals 15 residues. The CDR3, as DNA: TGCAGCGTTGAAGATCTGGGGACAGGGGGCCTAGAAGCTTTCTTT. As protein: CSVEDLGTGGLEAFF.

The gene calls are TRBV2 and TRBJ2-5; 8 bases agree with TRBD1. CDR3 size: 15 residues. J was trimmed by 3 bases and V by 3 bases; bases with no gene match: 6. Germline CDR1 SNHLY, CDR2 FYNNEI. The CDR3 spells CASSEGPTGEETQYF. The CDR3 coding sequence is TGTGCCAGCAGTGAGGGTCCGACAGGGGAAGAGACCCAGTACTTC.

V is TRBV18 and J is TRBJ2-1; a weak D match, TRBD1 (7 bases). CDR3 length: 15 residues. With 3 bases removed from V and 5 bases from J, the gap between germline ends came to 14 bases. Germline loops: CDR1 KGHSH, CDR2 LQKENI. In nucleotides, the CDR3 is TGTGCCAGCTCACCCCAGGGGGGACAAAACAATGAGCAGTTCTTC. Translating it yields CASSPQGGQNNEQFF.

The rearrangement uses TRBV4-1 and TRBJ2-7; maybe TRBD1 (5 bases). The CDR3 spans 16 residues. Germline V lookup: CDR1 MGHRA, CDR2 YSYEKL. The ends were cut back, 0 bases at V and 0 bases at J, with 12 bases in the middle. The CDR3 nucleotides read TGCGCCAGCAGCCAAGAGGGGCAGGCCTACTCCTACGAGCAGTACTTC. This gives the protein CASSQEGQAYSYEQYF.

The V and J genes are TRBV5-5 and TRBJ1-1; D is ambiguous. The CDR3 extends over 16 amino acids. Trimming removed 4 bases at V and 5 bases at J, with 21 bases between. Germline lookup yields CDR1 SGHKS and CDR2 YYEKEE (reference sequence). CDR3 protein: CASSPTVPRRITEAFF. CDR3 DNA sequence: TGTGCCAGCAGCCCAACCGTACCCAGGAGAATTACTGAAGCTTTCTTT.

This chain uses TRBV19 with TRBJ2-3; D not resolved. The V and J ends lost 9 bases and 6 bases respectively, with 10 bases between them. Germline CDR1 reads LNHDA; CDR2 reads SQIVND (reference sequence). The CDR3 has 11 residues. The DNA of the CDR3 is TGTGCCAGCCGTACTTGGGATACGCAGTATTTT. It encodes CASRTWDTQYF.